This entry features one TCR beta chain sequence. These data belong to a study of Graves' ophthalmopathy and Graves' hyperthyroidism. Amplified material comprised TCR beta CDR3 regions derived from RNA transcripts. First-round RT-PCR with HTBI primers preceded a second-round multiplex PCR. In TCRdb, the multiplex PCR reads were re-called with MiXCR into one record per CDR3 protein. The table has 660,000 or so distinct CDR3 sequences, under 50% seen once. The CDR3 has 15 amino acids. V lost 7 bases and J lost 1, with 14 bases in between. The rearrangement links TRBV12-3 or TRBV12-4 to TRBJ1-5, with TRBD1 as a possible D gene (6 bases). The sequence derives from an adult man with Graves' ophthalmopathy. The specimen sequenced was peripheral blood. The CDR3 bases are TGTGCCAGCACCGCAACAGGGAGGAGCAATCAGCCCCAGCATTTT. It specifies CASTATGRSNQPQHF.